This TCR beta chain was found in a study of graft-versus-host responses after intestinal transplantation. Across the whole study: Anti-thymocyte globulin induction preceded two to four years of tacrolimus and steroid maintenance in all recipients.

Using immunoSEQ multiplex PCR, the repertoire was profiled, and TCRdb retains in-frame clones only, with some absent. Of 100,000 to 110,000 clones listed, roughly nine tenths are singletons. Findings of the study overall: Clonal ratios of graft-versus-host to host-versus-graft in allografts were high for patients exhibiting graft-donor T cell macrochimerism.

Worth noting for this clone: Antigen: not known.

CDR1 is SGHDT, CDR2 YYEEEE, per germline. V was clipped by 0 bases and J by 4 bases; unmatched bases: 10. The CDR3 has 17 residues. Sequencing used unstimulated CD4+ T cells sorted from spleen or lymph node cells, obtained before transplant. The receptor was isolated from a human donor who was the organ donor for an intestinal transplant. V and J are TRBV5-6 and TRBJ2-5, with 9 nucleotides matching TRBD1. The CDR3 coding sequence is TGTGCCAGCAGCTTGGAAGTAAGGACAGGGGCCCCAGAGACCCAGTACTTC. It is translated as CASSLEVRTGAPETQYF. Full variable domain (remainder filled in from reference TRBV5-6 and TRBJ2-5): DAGVTQSPTHLIKTRGQQVTLRCSPKSGHDTVSWYQQALGQGPQFIFQYYEEEERQRGNFPDRFSGHQFPNYSSELNVNALLLGDSALYLCASSLEVRTGAPETQYFGPGTRLLVL.